A selection of T cell receptor beta chains follows, all from one sample in a study of radiation and T cells in renal cell carcinoma. The table came from immunoSEQ multiplex PCR; TCRdb's copy has only in-frame clones and leaves some out. Among about 22,000 clones listed, nearly 80% were seen once. Sequences were derived from blood, sampled from a patient whose treatment included radiotherapy and nephrectomy. These receptor sequences come from a man between 60 and 75 years old with renal cell carcinoma. Both conserved end residues are part of each CDR3. Each record gives: V gene, J gene, clone size, D gene, CDR3 protein, CDR3 DNA. D genes are given only for firm matches. Clone size, where shown, is once, few, many, or a class for clones that have expanded.

TRBV5-2	TRBJ1-4	-	-	CASSLSSSWSFEKLFF	TGTGCCAGCAGCTTAAGTTCAAGTTGGTCCTTCGAAAAACTGTTTTTT
TRBV6-5	TRBJ2-1	-	-	CASSYSMGGGHGEQFF	TGTGCCAGCAGTTACTCGATGGGAGGGGGTCATGGTGAGCAGTTCTTC
TRBV6-1	TRBJ2-2	-	-	CASTRQRTNTGELFF	TGTGCCAGCACGCGCCAGCGAACGAACACCGGGGAGCTGTTTTTT
TRBV4-3	TRBJ1-1	-	-	CASSRGQNTEAFF	TGCGCCAGCAGCCGGGGTCAAAACACTGAAGCTTTCTTT
TRBV30	TRBJ2-4	-	TRBD1	CAWSGPDRGNIQYF	TGTGCCTGGAGTGGCCCCGACAGGGGAAACATTCAGTACTTC
TRBV19	TRBJ1-4	-	-	CASNPTGREKLFF	TGTGCTAGTAACCCCACAGGGAGGGAAAAACTGTTTTTT
TRBV30	TRBJ2-5	-	TRBD2	CALSGSPGGEQYF	TGTGCCCTCTCCGGGAGTCCGGGGGGGGAGCAGTACTTC
TRBV9	TRBJ2-1	-	TRBD2	CASSVESRGLAGYNEQFF	TGTGCCAGCAGCGTCGAGTCCCGGGGACTAGCGGGCTACAATGAGCAGTTCTTC
TRBV18	TRBJ1-6	-	-	CASSPLGAYSPLHF	TGTGCCAGCTCACCATTGGGGGCTTATTCACCCCTCCACTTT
TRBV9	TRBJ1-3	-	-	CASSVEAGAGNTIYF	TGTGCCAGCAGCGTAGAAGCAGGGGCTGGAAACACCATATATTTT
TRBV6-5	TRBJ2-5	-	-	CASSYSTLGETQYF	TGTGCCAGCAGTTACTCGACGTTGGGAGAGACCCAGTACTTC
TRBV27	TRBJ2-7	-	-	CASSLTQGWIEQYF	TGTGCCAGCAGTTTAACCCAGGGTTGGATCGAGCAGTACTTC
TRBV5-4	TRBJ2-1	-	-	CASSFTEYNEQFF	TGTGCCAGCAGCTTTACTGAGTACAATGAGCAGTTCTTC
TRBV18	TRBJ1-4	-	-	CASSLVLSEKLFF	TGTGCCAGCTCTCTAGTTTTGTCCGAAAAACTGTTTTTT
TRBV5-5	TRBJ1-4	-	-	CASSLAPGSAEKLFF	TGTGCCAGCAGCTTGGCGCCAGGGTCGGCTGAAAAACTGTTTTTT
TRBV19	TRBJ2-7	-	-	CASSTRLGEQYF	TGTGCCAGTAGTACCAGACTGGGGGAGCAGTACTTC
TRBV9	TRBJ2-7	-	-	CASSRSHYEQYF	TGTGCCAGCTCGCGGTCTCACTACGAGCAGTACTTC
TRBV5-1	TRBJ2-2	few	TRBD1	CASSFTGGNTGELFF	TGCGCCAGCAGCTTTACAGGGGGGAACACCGGGGAGCTGTTTTTT